The 30 T cell receptor beta chains in this list originate from one sample, sequenced in a study of blood T cell repertoires in COVID-19. Assay used: immunoSEQ multiplex PCR; TCRdb lists only in-frame clones, some missing. The sample has about 270,000 clones, about 89% seen once; the top ten hold 1.5% to 2%. The sequenced sample consisted of peripheral blood. The source of these receptors is a woman aged 60-75 years who had recovered from COVID-19.

The chain uses TRBV18 and TRBJ2-1; the match to TRBD2 covers 10 bases. Per germline, CDR1 KGHSH and CDR2 LQKENI. Trimming cost V 0 bases and J 5 bases; bases outside gene matches: 4. CDR3 length equals 16 residues. CDR3 protein: CASSPPSGGAHNEQFF. The CDR3 bases are TGTGCCAGCTCACCACCCAGCGGGGGGGCCCACAATGAGCAGTTCTTC.

The chain combines TRBV6-6 with TRBJ1-4; the match to TRBD1 covers 10 bases. Trimming took 6 bases from V and 6 from J; bases not matched to a gene: 4. Per the germline V gene, CDR1 is MNHNY and CDR2 is SVGAGI (reference sequence). This CDR3 spans 14 amino acids. The CDR3 bases are TGTGCCAGCAGGAGGACAGGGGGGGATGAAAAACTGTTTTTT. Its translation: CASRRTGGDEKLFF.

The chain employs TRBV18 and TRBJ2-1, with D possibly TRBD2 on 6 matching bases. The CDR3 loop spans 15 amino acids. Deletions cut 3 bases from V and 0 bases from J, with 9 bases between. CDR1 is KGHSH, CDR2 LQKENI, per germline. CDR3 in DNA: TGTGCCAGCTCACCGGGGGGAGGCTCCTACAATGAGCAGTTCTTC. Its translation: CASSPGGGSYNEQFF.

The chain uses TRBV5-1 and TRBJ2-3, with 7 bases lining up with TRBD2. The V segment lost 7 bases and the J segment 2 bases; nucleotides outside the gene matches: 10. Germline V gene lookup returns CDR1 SGHRS and CDR2 YFSETQ. The CDR3 loop spans 15 amino acids. The CDR3, as DNA: TGCGCCAGCGGTAGAGCGGGGTGGGCCACAGATACGCAGTATTTT. Encoded protein: CASGRAGWATDTQYF.

The rearrangement joins TRBV5-4 to TRBJ2-7; 8 bases map to TRBD1. Germline V gives CDR1 SGHNT, CDR2 YYREEE (reference sequence). Trimming at V came to 3 bases and at J to 3 bases, leaving 8 bases not matched to a gene. The CDR3 runs to 15 residues. CDR3 sequence reads: CASSYYRGSDYEQYF. The CDR3 DNA reads as TGTGCCAGCAGCTATTACAGGGGGTCTGACTACGAGCAGTACTTC. The full variable domain, with the rest looked up from reference TRBV5-4 and TRBJ2-7, is ETGVTQSPTHLIKTRGQQVTLRCSSQSGHNTVSWYQQALGQGPQFIFQYYREEENGRGNFPPRFSGLQFPNYSSELNVNALELDDSALYLCASSYYRGSDYEQYFGPGTRLTVT.

This clone was recorded only once. V usage is TRBV11-2 and J usage is TRBJ2-7; TRBD2 matches at 13 bases. J was trimmed by 7 bases and V by 5 bases; bases with no gene match: 11. There are 16 residues in the CDR3. CDR1 and CDR2 from the germline V gene are SGHAT and FQNNGV. The DNA of the CDR3 is TGTGCCAGCAGCCCGTCCCGGGGACTAGCGGGGATAGAGCAGTACTTC. Its protein product is CASSPSRGLAGIEQYF.

The chain joins TRBV28 to TRBJ1-2; 10 bases map to TRBD1. J lost 4 bases, V lost 5 bases, and 4 bases had no gene match. Germline CDR1 and CDR2: MDHEN and SYDVKM. The CDR3 is made up of 14 amino acids. The CDR3 region is CASSRDRGAYGYTF. The CDR3 region has the DNA TGTGCCAGCAGTCGGGACAGGGGAGCCTATGGCTACACCTTC.

The chain recombines TRBV5-1 with TRBJ1-5; a possible D gene is TRBD1 (5 bases). The CDR3 length is 14 residues. V was trimmed by 0 bases and J by 6 bases, leaving 10 bases between them. In germline, CDR1 is SGHRS, CDR2 YFSETQ. CDR3 in DNA: TGCGCCAGCAGCTTGGAAGGGGAAGGTCAGCCCCAGCATTTT. Its translation is CASSLEGEGQPQHF.

This clone was observed a single time. The gene calls are TRBV24-1 and TRBJ2-2; maybe TRBD2 (7 bases). This CDR3 spans 18 amino acids. V was trimmed by 6 bases and J by 4 bases, leaving 23 bases between them. Germline CDR1 and CDR2: KGHDR and SFDVKD. The CDR3 spells CATSNRELGGGGTGELFF. CDR3 DNA: TGTGCCACCAGTAACAGGGAATTAGGGGGGGGAGGCACCGGGGAGCTGTTTTTT.

The V gene is TRBV24-1, the J gene TRBJ1-1, with 9 bases aligning to TRBD1. V dropped 7 bases and J dropped 5; count of bases not matched to a gene: 4. This CDR3 region has 13 residues. Germline V lookup: CDR1 KGHDR, CDR2 SFDVKD. DNA for the CDR3: TGTGCCACCAGGGGACAGGGCGGGACTGAAGCTTTCTTT. Its translation is CATRGQGGTEAFF.

The chain joins TRBV25-1 to TRBJ1-3, with D unresolved. This CDR3 region has 14 residues. V was pared by 2 bases and J by 2 bases, with 7 bases between. The germline CDR1 and CDR2 sequences are MGHDK and SYGVNS. The CDR3: CASSEEPTGNTIYF. In nucleotides, the CDR3 is TGTGCCAGCAGTGAAGAGCCAACTGGAAACACCATATATTTT.

The chain joins TRBV7-9 to TRBJ2-1; 7 bases line up with TRBD2. V was pared by 5 bases and J by 0 bases, with 4 bases of the junction left unmatched. This CDR3 is 15 amino acids long. Germline V gene lookup returns CDR1 SEHNR and CDR2 FQNEAQ (reference sequence). Here the CDR3 reads CASSRDYSSYNEQFF. The DNA for the CDR3 is TGTGCCAGCAGCCGGGACTATAGCTCCTACAATGAGCAGTTCTTC.

The chain couples TRBV9 to TRBJ2-1; D is perhaps TRBD2 (8 bases). Trimming pared 4 bases from V and 7 bases from J, leaving 21 bases between. Germline CDR1 reads SGDLS; CDR2 reads YYNGEE. The CDR3 runs to 16 residues. The CDR3 sequence: CASSPREGANLNEQFF. The CDR3 coding sequence is TGTGCCAGCAGCCCCCGGGAGGGGGCAAACCTGAATGAGCAGTTCTTC.

The gene calls are TRBV5-1 and TRBJ1-4, with D hard to call. CDR3 length: 15 amino acids. The germline V and J ends were trimmed by 1 base and 7 bases, with 14 bases remaining between them. CDR1 is SGHRS and CDR2 is YFSETQ in the germline V gene. The chain's CDR3 is CASSLIGMEGEKLFF. The CDR3 coding sequence is TGCGCCAGCAGCTTGATCGGGATGGAGGGTGAAAAACTGTTTTTT.

This rearrangement joins TRBV7-3 to TRBJ2-7, with TRBD2 as a possible D gene (6 bases). The V end was cut by 5 bases, the J end by 4 bases, with 15 bases between. CDR1 is SGHTA and CDR2 is FQGTGA in the germline V gene. The length of the CDR3 is 14 residues. CDR3 loop: CASSPTGGRYEQYF. The CDR3 region has the DNA TGTGCCAGCAGCCCAACCGGGGGACGGTACGAGCAGTACTTC.

The chain links TRBV6-5 to TRBJ1-3; D ambiguous. Trimming took off 5 bases at V and 1 base at J, with 12 bases between the two ends. In germline, CDR1 is MNHEY, CDR2 SVGAGI. The CDR3 covers 15 residues. CDR3 sequence reads: CASSQDTVSGNTIYF. CDR3 nucleotide sequence: TGTGCCAGCAGTCAGGATACAGTTTCTGGAAACACCATATATTTT.

The chain's CDR3 is CASSLQGGYEQYF. The CDR3 DNA follows: TGTGCCAGCAGCTTACAGGGGGGCTACGAGCAGTACTTC. J is TRBJ2-7 and V is TRBV7-3; possible D gene TRBD1, 7 bases. The CDR3 has 13 amino acids. Germline V gene data show CDR1 as SGHTA and CDR2 as FQGTGA. Trimming stripped 2 bases from V and 3 bases from J, with 8 bases between.

The chain uses TRBV7-3 and TRBJ2-2; TRBD2 agrees at 9 bases. The germline V gene has CDR1 SGHTA and CDR2 FQGTGA. V dropped 0 bases and J dropped 1; count of bases not matched to a gene: 9. This CDR3 has 19 amino acids. The DNA for the CDR3 is TGTGCCAGCAGCTTAACTGGGAGCATAGCGGGGGTGAACACCGGGGAGCTGTTTTTT. Translated, it gives CASSLTGSIAGVNTGELFF.

The rearrangement uses TRBV19 and TRBJ2-7; 7 bases fit TRBD1. From germline, CDR1 is LNHDA and CDR2 SQIVND (reference sequence). V shed 5 bases, J shed 3 bases, and the junction held 10 bases outside the gene matches. CDR3 length: 15 residues. CDR3 in DNA: TGTGCCAGTAGTTTGGGTCCCGGACAGGTCTACGAGCAGTACTTC. It translates to CASSLGPGQVYEQYF.

The V gene is TRBV7-2, the J gene TRBJ2-5; TRBD2 aligns across 9 bases. CDR1 is SGHTA and CDR2 is FQGNSA in the germline V gene. V dropped 1 base and J dropped 5; count of bases not matched to a gene: 8. The CDR3 is 16 amino acids. The CDR3 here is CASSLGLAGGRETQYF. The CDR3 DNA reads TGTGCCAGCAGCTTAGGATTGGCGGGGGGGCGTGAGACCCAGTACTTC.

The CDR3 DNA reads as TGTGCCAGCAGCAGACAGGGGGTAAACACTGAAGCTTTCTTT. This gives the protein CASSRQGVNTEAFF. The chain links TRBV6-2 or TRBV6-3 to TRBJ1-1, with 9 nucleotides matching TRBD1. CDR3 length: 14 residues. V was pared by 6 bases and J by 2 bases, with 4 bases of the junction left unmatched. Germline assignment: CDR1 MNHEY and CDR2 SVGEGT.

The genes are TRBV7-9 and TRBJ2-2; 8 bases align to TRBD1. The CDR3 spans 19 residues. V lost 1 base to trimming and J lost 3 bases; unmatched junction nucleotides: 13. Germline assignment: CDR1 SEHNR and CDR2 FQNEAQ (reference sequence). The CDR3 loop is CASSLGLFTGGRDTGELFF. Written as DNA, the CDR3 is TGTGCCAGCAGCTTAGGTCTCTTTACAGGGGGACGGGACACCGGGGAGCTGTTTTTT.

In its sample, this clone was seen once. One junction end does not reproduce the germline sequence, and a read error may be involved. The rearrangement uses TRBV7-2 and TRBJ2-4; 10 bases line up with TRBD1. Germline-derived CDR1 and CDR2 are SGHTA and FQGNSA. The CDR3 loop spans 16 amino acids. The CDR3 nucleotides are TGTGCCAACAGCCGCCCGGGACAGGGGAGGTTAGCCATTCAGTACTTC. Protein sequence: CANSRPGQGRLAIQYF.

The rearrangement links TRBV4-3 to TRBJ1-6; TRBD1 matches 9 bases. The germline CDR1 and CDR2 sequences are LGHNA and YSLEER. The ends lost 4 bases at V and 7 bases at J; junction bases unmatched: 5. The CDR3 sequence is 15 residues long. Here the CDR3 reads CASSPGDRDNSPLHF. Here the CDR3 DNA reads TGCGCCAGCAGCCCCGGGGACAGGGACAATTCACCCCTCCACTTT.

The rearrangement links TRBV15 to TRBJ1-1; D unclear. Germline values: CDR1 LNHNV, CDR2 YYDKDF (reference sequence). The CDR3 is made up of 13 amino acids. Deletions cut 0 bases from V and 8 bases from J, with 10 bases between. The CDR3 sequence: CATSRDRSGEAFF. The CDR3 DNA reads as TGTGCCACCAGCAGAGATCGATCAGGAGAAGCTTTCTTT.

V and J are TRBV7-3 and TRBJ1-1; TRBD1 is a possible D gene (5 bases). V was trimmed by 3 bases and J by 1 base, leaving 6 bases between them. The CDR3 has 13 residues. The germline V gene has CDR1 SGHTA and CDR2 FQGTGA. CDR3 sequence reads: CASSLGRNTEAFF. In DNA, the CDR3 is TGTGCCAGCAGCTTGGGGCGGAACACTGAAGCTTTCTTT. Looking up the rest from reference TRBV7-3 and TRBJ1-1 gives the full variable domain: GAGVSQTPSNKVTEKGKYVELRCDPISGHTALYWYRQSLGQGPEFLIYFQGTGAADDSGLPNDRFFAVRPEGSVSTLKIQRTERGDSAVYLCASSLGRNTEAFFGQGTRLTVV.

The rearrangement joins TRBV28 to TRBJ2-1; a possible D gene is TRBD2 (5 bases). From germline, CDR1 is MDHEN and CDR2 SYDVKM. The V and J ends lost 5 bases and 6 bases respectively, with 20 bases between them. CDR3 length: 16 residues. The CDR3 loop reads CASSETSGKRFNEQFF. The CDR3, as DNA: TGTGCCAGCAGTGAAACGTCGGGGAAGAGGTTCAATGAGCAGTTCTTC.

This clone appeared once. The gene calls are TRBV10-3 and TRBJ1-5; 9 nucleotides line up with TRBD1. CDR1 and CDR2 (germline): ENHRY, SYGVKD. The CDR3 contains 13 residues. V shed 6 bases, J shed 5 bases, and the junction held 2 bases outside the gene matches. CDR3 sequence reads: CAIRDRGDQPQHF. CDR3 DNA: TGTGCCATCAGGGACAGGGGCGATCAGCCCCAGCATTTT.

The chain is built from TRBV18 and TRBJ2-2; weak D call: TRBD1 (5 bases). With 1 base removed from V and 4 bases from J, the gap between germline ends came to 19 bases. Germline CDR1 KGHSH, CDR2 LQKENI. There are 18 residues in the CDR3. The CDR3 loop is CASSPLSRGQRFTGELFF. CDR3 DNA sequence: TGTGCCAGCTCACCACTCAGTAGGGGTCAGAGATTCACCGGGGAGCTGTTTTTT.

The V and J genes are TRBV5-8 and TRBJ1-2; TRBD1 matches 10 bases. The CDR3 loop spans 18 amino acids. The V gene end was trimmed by 4 bases and the J gene end by 4 bases; junction bases not matched to a gene: 16. Germline-derived CDR1 and CDR2 are SGHTS and YDEGEE. This CDR3 is CASSQFPGTGAVGYGYTF. The DNA for the CDR3 is TGTGCCAGCAGCCAGTTTCCCGGGACAGGGGCGGTGGGCTATGGCTACACCTTC. Complete variable domain (other parts from reference TRBV5-8 and TRBJ1-2): EAGVTQSPTHLIKTRGQQATLRCSPISGHTSVYWYQQALGLGLQFLLWYDEGEERNRGNFPPRFSGRQFPNYSSELNVNALELEDSALYLCASSQFPGTGAVGYGYTFGSGTRLTVV.